The clone carrying this T cell receptor beta chain has more than one count but fewer than ten. The source of the sample is a study of T cells after yellow fever vaccination. Study-level findings and limits: Clonotype sharing between CD4 and CD8 compartments was small. Boosting was followed by the reappearance of most primary-vaccination clones (approximately 97% CD4, about 90% CD8).

The germline V gene encodes CDR1 MNHNS and CDR2 SASEGT. The ends lost 8 bases at V and 6 bases at J; junction bases unmatched: 2. This CDR3 has 14 residues. The study made its TCR cDNA through 5'RACE template switching. That step introduced a universal primer site along with UMIs. MiXCR, applied by TCRdb to the 5' RACE reads, yields one record per CDR3 protein. The top ten clones hold roughly 17% of a sample with 75,000 to 100,000 distinct CDR3 sequences, over 8% of them seen once. The J gene is TRBJ2-2, the V gene TRBV6-1; 14 nucleotides agree with TRBD2. The receptor's source is a man aged 18 to 35 who received the YFV17D yellow fever vaccine. Sequencing was performed on CD8+ T cells not binding an NS4B(214-222) dextramer, sorted from PBMCs, taken about 2 weeks after the first yellow fever vaccination. In DNA, the CDR3 is TGTGCCAGCCGACTAGCGGGGGGGCCCGGGGAGCTGTTTTTT. Translating gives CASRLAGGPGELFF.